The source of this TCR beta chain is a study of control samples from healthy donors and cancer patients. This CDR3 contains 12 residues. Looked up from germline, CDR1 is SEHNR and CDR2 is FQNEAQ (reference sequence). Trimming took 1 base from V and 5 from J, leaving 5 bases between them. Sequencing used immunoSEQ multiplex PCR; TCRdb keeps in-frame clones, though not all of them. The table includes more than 100,000 clones, about nine tenths detected once. The TCR sequence derives from a man between 40 and 49 years old in good health. The rearrangement links TRBV7-9 to TRBJ1-2; D is undetermined. The sequenced sample consisted of blood. CDR3 DNA sequence: TGTGCCAGCAGCTTAGACTATTATGGCTACACCTTC. The encoded protein is CASSLDYYGYTF.